These 30 T cell receptor beta chains originate from one sample sequenced in a study of T cell therapy after organ transplantation. Time point defined: 4-8 weeks after completion of therapy. Repertoires were generated with immunoSEQ multiplex PCR, while TCRdb's copy carries only in-frame clones and drops some. The table has 3,500 or so clones, approximately 71% seen once. What these receptors recognize is not known. Sequencing used CD8+ T cells from blood, obtained after autologous CMV-specific T cell therapy. The origin of the receptors is a human patient who had received a solid organ transplant and had CMV disease. Some T cells may be provided by the graft donor.

The chain links TRBV6-4 to TRBJ2-3, with 8 nucleotides matching TRBD2. The CDR3 is 15 residues long. CDR1 and CDR2 from the germline V gene are MRHNA and SNTAGT. With V trimmed by 3 bases and J by 1 base, 3 bases remained unmatched. The CDR3 nucleotides are TGTGCCAGCAGTGAGCTAGCGGGCCGCACAGATACGCAGTATTTT. Amino acids: CASSELAGRTDTQYF.

This clone has just one count. The rearrangement links TRBV6-5 to TRBJ2-5; D gene ambiguous. The CDR3 has 15 amino acids. The V gene lost 1 base and the J gene lost 5 bases, with 14 bases spanning the gap. The germline CDR1 and CDR2 sequences are MNHEY and SVGAGI. The CDR3, as DNA: TGTGCCAGCAGTTACTACCCCGTTGGGAAGGAGACCCAGTACTTC. It codes for CASSYYPVGKETQYF.

This rearrangement joins TRBV28 to TRBJ2-3; the D gene is possibly TRBD1 (5 bases). This CDR3 spans 14 amino acids. Germline V gene sequence: CDR1 MDHEN, CDR2 SYDVKM. Trimming pared 3 bases from V and 1 base from J, leaving 8 bases between. The CDR3 DNA reads TGTGCCAGCAGTTTCCTACAGGGCACAGATACGCAGTATTTT. Translated, it gives CASSFLQGTDTQYF.

J is TRBJ2-1 and V is TRBV30; 8 bases map to TRBD2. The CDR3 is made up of 13 amino acids. With 5 bases clipped from V and 10 bases from J, the junction kept 10 bases outside the gene matches. The V gene's germline CDR1 is GTSNPN and CDR2 SVGIG (reference sequence). In nucleotides, the CDR3 is TGTGCCTGGGCTTTGGGAGCGGGAGTGGAGCAGTTCTTC. Protein sequence: CAWALGAGVEQFF.

For this clone: The junction and the germline gene differ at one end; a read error may be behind it. The rearrangement links TRBV7-9 to TRBJ2-4; perhaps TRBD2 as D (6 bases). The CDR3 sequence is 13 residues long. Per germline, CDR1 SEHNR and CDR2 FQNEAQ (reference sequence). The CDR3 loop reads CASSLPDERGLDF. CDR3 DNA: TGTGCCAGCAGCTTACCCGACGAACGGGGGTTGGACTTC. Complete variable domain (other parts from reference TRBV7-9 and TRBJ2-4): DTGVSQNPRHKITKRGQNVTFRCDPISEHNRLYWYRQTLGQGPEFLTYFQNEAQLEKSRLLSDRFSAERPKGSFSTLEIQRTEQGDSAMYLCASSLPDERGLDFGAGTRLSVL.

V usage is TRBV19 and J usage is TRBJ2-1; 9 bases match TRBD2. V was clipped by 6 bases and J by 5 bases; unmatched bases: 14. Germline assignment: CDR1 LNHDA and CDR2 SQIVND (reference sequence). The CDR3 consists of 17 residues. The CDR3 protein is CASSPTSGGRVDNEQFF. Here the CDR3 DNA reads TGTGCCAGTAGCCCTACATCCGGCGGGAGGGTAGACAATGAGCAGTTCTTC.

V and J are TRBV7-9 and TRBJ1-2, with D possibly matching TRBD1 (6 bases). V dropped 1 base and J dropped 4 bases, with 10 bases sitting between them. The CDR3 extends over 14 amino acids. Germline V gene data show CDR1 as SEHNR and CDR2 as FQNEAQ (reference sequence). The CDR3 here is CASSLDQGSYGYTF. The CDR3 DNA follows: TGTGCCAGCAGCTTAGATCAGGGGTCCTATGGCTACACCTTC.

This clone has more than one count but fewer than ten. The chain carries TRBV18 and TRBJ2-2; D is ambiguous. Per the germline V gene, CDR1 is KGHSH and CDR2 is LQKENI. Trimming pared 3 bases from V and 5 bases from J, leaving 13 bases between. This CDR3 has 15 residues. This CDR3 reads CASSPLDDGTGELFF. The CDR3 nucleotides read TGTGCCAGCTCACCGCTTGATGATGGAACCGGGGAGCTGTTTTTT.

The chain employs TRBV7-8 and TRBJ2-1; D is possibly TRBD2 (5 bases). CDR3 length: 18 residues. Germline V lookup: CDR1 SGHVS, CDR2 FQNEAQ. Trimming left V 1 base short and J 4 bases short, with 20 bases between. The CDR3 is CASSLGAGTLPIYNEQFF. The CDR3 DNA follows: TGTGCCAGCAGCTTAGGTGCGGGCACCCTCCCCATATACAATGAGCAGTTCTTC.

The rearrangement joins TRBV11-2 to TRBJ2-1; the D is unclear. This CDR3 has 14 residues. Germline V lookup: CDR1 SGHAT, CDR2 FQNNGV. The V gene lost 4 bases and the J gene lost 5 bases, with 12 bases spanning the gap. The CDR3 spells CASSSRLQHNEQFF. CDR3 sequence (DNA): TGTGCCAGCAGCTCGAGACTCCAGCACAATGAGCAGTTCTTC.

This clone came up a few times. This chain joins TRBV11-2 and TRBJ2-6; the D is unclear. Germline CDR1 SGHAT, CDR2 FQNNGV. This CDR3 contains 18 residues. V lost 0 bases and J 0 bases, leaving 12 bases between the germline ends. The CDR3 sequence: CASSLDPVDRSGANVLTF. CDR3 bases: TGTGCCAGCAGCTTAGATCCTGTAGACCGCTCTGGGGCCAACGTCCTGACTTTC.

CDR3 DNA: TGTGCCAGCAGCTTAGAGGAGTACCAAGAGACCCAGTACTTC. It specifies CASSLEEYQETQYF. The gene calls are TRBV7-9 and TRBJ2-5; no clear D gene. CDR1 is SEHNR, CDR2 FQNEAQ, per germline (reference sequence). The CDR3 runs to 14 residues. Trimming stripped 1 base from V and 0 bases from J, with 6 bases between.

This clone was seen a handful of times. The chain couples TRBV12-5 to TRBJ2-7; D is unclear. This CDR3 comprises 12 residues. The V end lost 4 bases, the J end lost 3 bases, and 7 bases lay between the germline ends. Germline-derived CDR1 and CDR2 are LGHNT and FRNRAP. In DNA, the CDR3 is TGTGCTAGTGGTTCCTACAACTACGAGCAGTACTTC. Amino acid sequence: CASGSYNYEQYF.

DNA of the CDR3: TGTGCCAGCAGCTTTTTGAGGGACTTCACAGATACGCAGTATTTT. This gives the protein CASSFLRDFTDTQYF. The chain links TRBV5-4 to TRBJ2-3; TRBD2 is a possible D gene (6 bases). The CDR3 totals 15 residues. Looked up from germline, CDR1 is SGHNT and CDR2 is YYREEE (reference sequence). Trimming removed 2 bases from V and 2 bases from J, with 12 bases in between.

This clone was detected only a few times. The chain joins TRBV10-3 to TRBJ1-2; D possibly corresponds to TRBD1 (5 bases). Deletions cut 0 bases from V and 7 bases from J, with 18 bases between. Germline CDR1 and CDR2: ENHRY and SYGVKD. The CDR3 has 16 residues. The CDR3 sequence is CAISESGAGGEAGYTF. The DNA for the CDR3 is TGTGCCATCAGTGAGTCCGGGGCAGGCGGCGAGGCTGGCTACACCTTC.

Judged by abundance, this clone is medium-sized. Other DNA sequences in the same sample also yield this CDR3. The chain recombines TRBV2 with TRBJ1-5; the D is unclear. Deletions cut 2 bases from V and 1 base from J, with 9 bases between. CDR3 length: 15 residues. Germline lookup yields CDR1 SNHLY and CDR2 FYNNEI. CDR3 DNA sequence: TGTGCCAGCAGTGAAATAGGGAGGAGCAATCAGCCCCAGCATTTT. Amino acid sequence: CASSEIGRSNQPQHF. The complete variable domain, with remaining parts taken from reference TRBV2 and TRBJ1-5, reads EPEVTQTPSHQVTQMGQEVILRCVPISNHLYFYWYRQILGQKVEFLVSFYNNEISEKSEIFDDQFSVERPDGSNFTLKIRSTKLEDSAMYFCASSEIGRSNQPQHFGDGTRLSIL.

The genes are TRBV29-1 and TRBJ2-1; no clear D. The CDR3 contains 13 residues. Trimming pared 3 bases from V and 0 bases from J, leaving 6 bases between. Germline CDR1 is SQVTM and CDR2 is ANQGSEA. CDR3 sequence reads: CSVEEHSYNEQFF. The DNA for the CDR3 is TGCAGCGTTGAGGAACACTCCTACAATGAGCAGTTCTTC.

This clone was detected a few times. This sequence joins TRBV6-5 and TRBJ2-7, with TRBD1 matching over 7 bases. This CDR3 comprises 14 residues. Germline CDR1 is MNHEY and CDR2 is SVGAGI. V shed 2 bases and J 4 bases; nucleotides not matched to a gene: 5. CDR3 residues: CASSYGTVGYEQYF. CDR3 DNA: TGTGCCAGCAGTTACGGGACAGTCGGTTACGAGCAGTACTTC.

The chain combines TRBV11-2 with TRBJ2-7, with D unclear. CDR3 size: 12 residues. V gave up 1 base and J gave up 3 bases, with 4 bases separating them. Germline V lookup: CDR1 SGHAT, CDR2 FQNNGV. As DNA, the CDR3 is TGTGCCAGCAGCTTAGGATACTACGAGCAGTACTTC. It encodes CASSLGYYEQYF. Variable domain in full (rest from reference TRBV11-2 and TRBJ2-7): EAGVAQSPRYKIIEKRQSVAFWCNPISGHATLYWYQQILGQGPKLLIQFQNNGVVDDSQLPKDRFSAERLKGVDSTLKIQPAKLEDSAVYLCASSLGYYEQYFGPGTRLTVT.

The sample holds a few counts of this clone. The chain links TRBV19 to TRBJ2-3, with D hard to call. Trimming removed 2 bases from V and 2 bases from J, with 8 bases in between. In germline, CDR1 is LNHDA, CDR2 SQIVND (reference sequence). The CDR3 consists of 14 residues. This CDR3 reads CASSIKPFTDTQYF. The CDR3 DNA follows: TGTGCCAGTAGTATAAAGCCCTTCACAGATACGCAGTATTTT.

This chain uses TRBV5-6 with TRBJ1-2; 7 nucleotides align to TRBD1. The germline CDR1 and CDR2 sequences are SGHDT and YYEEEE. The CDR3 extends over 14 amino acids. The trim removed 1 base at V and 4 bases at J, leaving 4 bases unmatched. This CDR3 is CASSLKAGGYGYTF. CDR3 coding DNA: TGTGCCAGCAGCTTGAAGGCAGGGGGCTATGGCTACACCTTC.

The CDR3 sequence: CAAGIQETQYF. The CDR3 DNA reads TGTGCCGCTGGGATTCAAGAGACCCAGTACTTC. The V and J genes are TRBV27 and TRBJ2-5; the D is unclear. Deletions cut 11 bases from V and 2 bases from J, with 9 bases between. Germline V CDR1 and CDR2: MNHEY, SMNVEV (reference sequence). This CDR3 region has 11 residues.

CDR3 in amino acids: CAISPGQGGYSPLHF. The CDR3 nucleotides read TGTGCCATCAGCCCCGGGCAGGGCGGTTATTCACCCCTCCACTTT. This sequence joins TRBV10-3 and TRBJ1-6, with D possibly being TRBD1 (5 bases). The V gene lost 6 bases and the J gene lost 8 bases, with 17 bases spanning the gap. CDR1 is ENHRY and CDR2 is SYGVKD in the germline V gene. The CDR3 spans 15 residues.

This chain uses TRBV30 with TRBJ2-1, with 15 bases aligning to TRBD2. The V gene end was trimmed by 2 bases and the J gene end by 4 bases; junction bases not matched to a gene: 12. The CDR3 is 19 amino acids. The germline V gene has CDR1 GTSNPN and CDR2 SVGIG (reference sequence). CDR3 sequence (DNA): TGTGCCTGGAGTTCGGGACTAGCGGGAGGTTCTGCCGCTTACAATGAGCAGTTCTTC. Its translation: CAWSSGLAGGSAAYNEQFF.

The rearrangement links TRBV5-4 to TRBJ2-2, with TRBD2 matching over 12 bases. Germline V gives CDR1 SGHNT, CDR2 YYREEE (reference sequence). This CDR3 is 17 amino acids long. The trim removed 3 bases at V and 5 bases at J, leaving 8 bases unmatched. This CDR3 is CASSSGLAGSHTGELFF. CDR3 bases: TGTGCCAGCAGCTCCGGACTAGCGGGATCGCATACCGGGGAGCTGTTTTTT.

The V gene is TRBV25-1, the J gene TRBJ2-5; D not resolved. CDR3 length equals 12 residues. V was pared by 6 bases and J by 8 bases, with 13 bases between. Germline V CDR1 and CDR2: MGHDK, SYGVNS. CDR3 nucleotide sequence: TGTGCCAGCAGCGCTGTTGTAGACACCCAGTACTTC. Translated, it gives CASSAVVDTQYF.

This chain uses TRBV9 with TRBJ2-5; TRBD2 matches 13 bases. There are 16 residues in the CDR3. The germline V gene encodes CDR1 SGDLS and CDR2 YYNGEE. V lost 4 bases and J lost 5; bases outside the gene matches: 8. CDR3 bases: TGTGCCAGCAGCACCAGCGGACTAGCGGGAGCCGAGACCCAGTACTTC. Translating it yields CASSTSGLAGAETQYF.

This chain joins TRBV9 and TRBJ1-2, with 7 bases fitting TRBD1. Looked up from germline, CDR1 is SGDLS and CDR2 is YYNGEE. V trimming: 5 bases; J trimming: 4 bases; junction bases outside the gene matches: 20. This CDR3 has 18 amino acids. The CDR3 bases are TGTGCCAGCAGTACCCAAGGGGAGGGGGCGAGCTACCGCTATGGCTACACCTTC. Its translation is CASSTQGEGASYRYGYTF.

The table lists this clone with a few counts. The J gene is TRBJ2-2, the V gene TRBV7-2; D uncertain. The germline gives CDR1 SGHTA, CDR2 FQGNSA. V shed 11 bases and J shed 7 bases, with 17 bases lying between them. The CDR3 covers 13 residues. The CDR3: CAVQLEGVGELFF. The CDR3, as DNA: TGTGCCGTTCAATTAGAAGGCGTCGGGGAGCTGTTTTTT. The full variable domain, in which reference TRBV7-2 and TRBJ2-2 provide the parts outside the CDR3, is GAGVSQSPSNKVTEKGKDVELRCDPISGHTALYWYRQSLGQGLEFLIYFQGNSAPDKSGLPSDRFSAERTGGSVSTLTIQRTQQEDSAVYLCAVQLEGVGELFFGEGSRLTVL.

This chain links TRBV9 with TRBJ2-3, with a possible D match to TRBD2 (5 bases). V was pared by 0 bases and J by 6 bases, with 17 bases between. This CDR3 comprises 16 residues. In germline, CDR1 is SGDLS, CDR2 YYNGEE. The CDR3 spells CASSVAWGTGEDTQYF. DNA of the CDR3: TGTGCCAGCAGCGTAGCTTGGGGAACCGGGGAGGATACGCAGTATTTT.